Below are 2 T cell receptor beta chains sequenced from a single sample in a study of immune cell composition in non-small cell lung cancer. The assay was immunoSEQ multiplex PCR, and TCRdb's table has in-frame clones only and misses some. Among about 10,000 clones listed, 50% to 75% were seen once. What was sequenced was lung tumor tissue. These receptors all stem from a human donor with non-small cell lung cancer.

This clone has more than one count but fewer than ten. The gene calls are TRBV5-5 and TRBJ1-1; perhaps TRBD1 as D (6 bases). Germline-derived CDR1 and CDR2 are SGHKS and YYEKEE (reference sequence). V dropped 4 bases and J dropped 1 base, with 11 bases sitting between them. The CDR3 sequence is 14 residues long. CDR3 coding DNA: TGTGCCAGCAGCCCGGGACAAACGAACACTGAAGCTTTCTTT. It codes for CASSPGQTNTEAFF.

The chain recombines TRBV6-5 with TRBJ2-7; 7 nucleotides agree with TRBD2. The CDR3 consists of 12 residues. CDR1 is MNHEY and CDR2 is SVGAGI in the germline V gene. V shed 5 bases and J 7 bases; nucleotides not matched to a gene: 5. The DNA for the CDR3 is TGTGCCAGCAGTCCCTTCGGGGGGGAGCAGTACTTC. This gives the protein CASSPFGGEQYF.